Sequencing of this T cell receptor (beta chain) was carried out in a study of blood T cell repertoires in COVID-19. Looked up from germline, CDR1 is MGHRA and CDR2 is YSYEKL. CDR3 size: 16 residues. V was pared by 6 bases and J by 2 bases, with 13 bases of the junction left unmatched. TCRdb's copy holds only in-frame clones and misses some; the assay was immunoSEQ multiplex PCR. The sample holds approximately 300,000 clones; 70% to 90% are singletons and the top ten take roughly 4.3%. A single count supports this clone. This chain joins TRBV4-1 and TRBJ2-7; 7 bases match TRBD1. Sequencing used PBMCs or T cells enriched from blood (not recorded which). The TCR was taken from a woman aged 25 to 39 who had recovered from COVID-19. CDR3 loop: CASSLRAGTEAYEQYF. The CDR3 bases are TGCGCCAGCAGTCTCCGAGCCGGGACAGAGGCCTACGAGCAGTACTTC.